The T cell receptor beta chain described here comes from a study of blood T cell repertoires in COVID-19. On the study more broadly: Acute and convalescent COVID-19 samples came from the United States, Italy and Spain. Sources were T cells, B-cell-depleted T cells, or PBMCs; the material itself was cDNA or gDNA.

In the original analysis: Researchers report that nucleated cell counts were estimated from reference gene primer amplification. The protocol was immunoSEQ multiplex PCR, while the TCRdb copy is restricted to in-frame clones and leaves out a portion. V and J calls and clone size are as listed in that table; D and trimming were resolved from the DNA. The data show around 300,000 clones, roughly 84% seen once. This clonotype was sampled from a middle-aged man with active or convalescent COVID-19. The sequencing sample was made of peripheral blood.

The CDR3 DNA reads TGCGCCAGCACCCCGGATCCTAGCGGGCAGAGCACAGATACGCAGTATTTT. Translating gives CASTPDPSGQSTDTQYF. The genes are TRBV5-1 and TRBJ2-3, with 8 bases fitting TRBD2. The CDR3 spans 17 residues. Germline trimming cut 6 bases from V and 0 bases from J; bases unmatched to any gene: 12. The germline V gene encodes CDR1 SGHRS and CDR2 YFSETQ.